A selection of T cell receptor beta chains follows, all from one sample in a study of T cell responses to AZD1222 COVID-19 vaccine. Sequenced by immunoSEQ multiplex PCR; TCRdb stores in-frame clones only, minus some. This sample carries about 140,000 clones, 80% to 95% of them seen once, and the ten largest clones take 0.91%. Sample: peripheral blood, taken on day 0 of MenACWY control vaccination. The source is an adult in good health. The CDR3 runs from the conserved cysteine through the conserved F or W. A D gene is named only where the DNA matches it firmly. Part of the rows lack a size; the others show once, few, many or a class for expanded clones.

CDR3 DNA: TGTGCCAGCAGTACCCGGGGTCGAGGCTACACCTTC; CDR3 protein: CASSTRGRGYTF; D gene: NA; clone size: few; V gene: TRBV6-2/TRBV6-3; J gene: TRBJ1-2
CDR3 DNA: TGTGCCAGCAGTGAAGTCTTAAGCAATCAGCCCCAGCATTTT; CDR3 protein: CASSEVLSNQPQHF; D gene: NA; clone size: once; V gene: TRBV2; J gene: TRBJ1-5
CDR3 DNA: TGTGCCAGCAGCCAAGTCAGCGGGGGCCACAATGAGCAGTTCTTC; CDR3 protein: CASSQVSGGHNEQFF; D gene: TRBD2; clone size: NA; V gene: TRBV3-1/TRBV3-2; J gene: TRBJ2-1
CDR3 DNA: TGTGCCAGCAGTTTACTCCGGGTGGTTGCGCAGTATTTT; CDR3 protein: CASSLLRVVAQYF; D gene: NA; clone size: NA; V gene: TRBV12-3/TRBV12-4; J gene: TRBJ2-3
CDR3 DNA: TGTGCCAGCAGCTCGGGGTGGGAACCTGGGGCCAACGTCCTGACTTTC; CDR3 protein: CASSSGWEPGANVLTF; D gene: NA; clone size: NA; V gene: TRBV7-8; J gene: TRBJ2-6
CDR3 DNA: TGTGCCAGTTACAGAGGTACTGAAGCTTTCTTT; CDR3 protein: CASYRGTEAFF; D gene: NA; clone size: NA; V gene: TRBV27; J gene: TRBJ1-1
CDR3 DNA: TGTGCCAGCAGGACGGCACCCGCAGGTGAGCAGTTCTTC; CDR3 protein: CASRTAPAGEQFF; D gene: NA; clone size: NA; V gene: TRBV27; J gene: TRBJ2-1
CDR3 DNA: TGCAGCGTTCAGGGTGGGGACCTCCTGAACACTGAAGCTTTCTTT; CDR3 protein: CSVQGGDLLNTEAFF; D gene: NA; clone size: NA; V gene: TRBV29-1; J gene: TRBJ1-1
CDR3 DNA: TGTGCCAGCAGTGAATATGGGACAGGGGGCGCGGAAGCTTTCTTT; CDR3 protein: CASSEYGTGGAEAFF; D gene: TRBD1; clone size: NA; V gene: TRBV25-1; J gene: TRBJ1-1
CDR3 DNA: TGTGCCAGCAGTTTCTCGATCTCTGGAAACACCATATATTTT; CDR3 protein: CASSFSISGNTIYF; D gene: NA; clone size: NA; V gene: TRBV27; J gene: TRBJ1-3
CDR3 DNA: TGTGCCAGTAGTATAGATGCGTCCGACCCCTACGAGCAGTACTTC; CDR3 protein: CASSIDASDPYEQYF; D gene: NA; clone size: NA; V gene: TRBV19; J gene: TRBJ2-7